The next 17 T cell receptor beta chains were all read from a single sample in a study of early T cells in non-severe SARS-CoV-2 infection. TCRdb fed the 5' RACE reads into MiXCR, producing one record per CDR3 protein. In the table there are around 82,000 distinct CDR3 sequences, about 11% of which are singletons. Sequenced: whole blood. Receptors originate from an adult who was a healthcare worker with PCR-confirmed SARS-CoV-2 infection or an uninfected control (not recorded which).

The chain's CDR3 is CASSTTGGSYEQYF. CDR3 DNA sequence: TGCGCCAGCAGTACTACAGGGGGCTCCTACGAGCAGTACTTC. V usage is TRBV5-1 and J usage is TRBJ2-7; 8 bases fit TRBD1. Trimming at V came to 5 bases and at J to 0 bases, leaving 4 bases not matched to a gene. The CDR3 consists of 14 residues. Per the germline V gene, CDR1 is SGHRS and CDR2 is YFSETQ.

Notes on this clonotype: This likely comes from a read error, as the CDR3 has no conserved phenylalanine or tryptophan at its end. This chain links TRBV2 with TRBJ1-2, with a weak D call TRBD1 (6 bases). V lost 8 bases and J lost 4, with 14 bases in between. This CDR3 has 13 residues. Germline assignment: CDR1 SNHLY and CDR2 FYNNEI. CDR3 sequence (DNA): TGTGCCAGCTCTCGGGGGGCTGGCTATGGCTACACCCTC. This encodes CASSRGAGYGYTL.

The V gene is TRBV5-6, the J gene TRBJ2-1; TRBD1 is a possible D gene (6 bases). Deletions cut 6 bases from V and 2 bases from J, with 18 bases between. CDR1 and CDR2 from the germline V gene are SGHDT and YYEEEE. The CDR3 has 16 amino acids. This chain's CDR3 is CASNGIRAGAYNEQFF. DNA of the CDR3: TGTGCCAGCAATGGGATTCGGGCAGGGGCCTACAATGAGCAGTTCTTC.

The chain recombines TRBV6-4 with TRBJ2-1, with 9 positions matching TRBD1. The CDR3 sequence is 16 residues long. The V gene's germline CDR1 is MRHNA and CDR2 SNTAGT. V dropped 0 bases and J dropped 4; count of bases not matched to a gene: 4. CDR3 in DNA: TGTGCCAGCAGTGACTCTAGGACAGGGGAATACAATGAGCAGTTCTTC. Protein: CASSDSRTGEYNEQFF.

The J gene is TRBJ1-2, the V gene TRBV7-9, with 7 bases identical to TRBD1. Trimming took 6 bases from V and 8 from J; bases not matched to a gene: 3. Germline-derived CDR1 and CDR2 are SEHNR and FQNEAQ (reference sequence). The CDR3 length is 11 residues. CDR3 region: CASSRGPGYTF. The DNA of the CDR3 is TGTGCCAGCAGTAGGGGGCCCGGCTACACCTTC.

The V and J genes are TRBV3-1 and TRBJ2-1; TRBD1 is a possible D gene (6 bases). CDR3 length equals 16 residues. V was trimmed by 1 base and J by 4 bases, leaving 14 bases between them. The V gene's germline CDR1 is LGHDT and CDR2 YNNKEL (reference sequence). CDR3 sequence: CASSQVETGPYNEQFF. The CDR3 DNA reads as TGTGCCAGCAGCCAAGTTGAGACAGGACCTTACAATGAGCAGTTCTTC.

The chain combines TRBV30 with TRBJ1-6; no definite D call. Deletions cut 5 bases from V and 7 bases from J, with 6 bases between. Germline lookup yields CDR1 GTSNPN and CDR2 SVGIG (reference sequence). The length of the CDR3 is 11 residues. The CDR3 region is CAWAENSPLHF. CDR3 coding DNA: TGTGCCTGGGCGGAAAATTCACCCCTCCACTTT.

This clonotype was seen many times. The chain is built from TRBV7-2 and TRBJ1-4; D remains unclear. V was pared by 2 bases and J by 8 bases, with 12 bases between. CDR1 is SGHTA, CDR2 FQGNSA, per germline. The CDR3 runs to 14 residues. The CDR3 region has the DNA TGTGCCAGCAGCTTAAGCCGGGCCGACGAAAAACTGTTTTTT. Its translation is CASSLSRADEKLFF.

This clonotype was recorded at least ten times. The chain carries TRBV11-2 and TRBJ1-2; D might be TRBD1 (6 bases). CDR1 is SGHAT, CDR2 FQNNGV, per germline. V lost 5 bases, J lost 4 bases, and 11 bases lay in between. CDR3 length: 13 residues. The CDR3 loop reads CASSQGTLYGYTF. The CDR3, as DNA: TGTGCCAGCAGCCAAGGGACACTCTATGGCTACACCTTC.

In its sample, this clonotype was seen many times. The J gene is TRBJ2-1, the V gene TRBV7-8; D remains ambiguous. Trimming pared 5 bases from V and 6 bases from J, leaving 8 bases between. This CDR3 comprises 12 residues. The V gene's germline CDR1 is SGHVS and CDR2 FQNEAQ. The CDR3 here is CASSPPSNEQFF. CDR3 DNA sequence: TGTGCCAGCAGCCCCCCAAGCAATGAGCAGTTCTTC.

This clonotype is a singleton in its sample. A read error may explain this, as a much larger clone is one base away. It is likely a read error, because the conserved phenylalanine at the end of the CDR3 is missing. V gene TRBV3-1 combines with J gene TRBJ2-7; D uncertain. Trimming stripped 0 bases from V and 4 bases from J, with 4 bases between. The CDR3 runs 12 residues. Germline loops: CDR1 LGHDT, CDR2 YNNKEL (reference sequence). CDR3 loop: CASSQEVYEQYL. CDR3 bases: TGTGCCAGCAGCCAAGAGGTGTACGAGCAGTACTTG.

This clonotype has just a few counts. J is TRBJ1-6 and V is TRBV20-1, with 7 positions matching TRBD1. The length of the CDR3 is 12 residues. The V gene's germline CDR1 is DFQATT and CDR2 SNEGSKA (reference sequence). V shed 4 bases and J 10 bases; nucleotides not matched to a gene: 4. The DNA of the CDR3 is TGCAGTGCTACAGGGGGAGGGTCACCCCTCCACTTT. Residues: CSATGGGSPLHF.

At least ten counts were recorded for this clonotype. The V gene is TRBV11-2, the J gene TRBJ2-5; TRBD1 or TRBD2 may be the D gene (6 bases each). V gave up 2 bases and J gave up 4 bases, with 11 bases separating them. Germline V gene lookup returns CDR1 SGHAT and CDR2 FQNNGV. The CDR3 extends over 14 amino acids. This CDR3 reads CASSLRGETETQYF. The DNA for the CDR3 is TGTGCCAGCAGCTTAAGGGGGGAGACAGAGACCCAGTACTTC.

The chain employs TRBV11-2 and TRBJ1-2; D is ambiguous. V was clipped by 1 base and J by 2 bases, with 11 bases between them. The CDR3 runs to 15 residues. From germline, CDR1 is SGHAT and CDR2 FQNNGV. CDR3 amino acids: CASSLVSGWNYGYTF. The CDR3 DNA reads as TGTGCCAGCAGCTTAGTTTCCGGGTGGAACTATGGCTACACCTTC.

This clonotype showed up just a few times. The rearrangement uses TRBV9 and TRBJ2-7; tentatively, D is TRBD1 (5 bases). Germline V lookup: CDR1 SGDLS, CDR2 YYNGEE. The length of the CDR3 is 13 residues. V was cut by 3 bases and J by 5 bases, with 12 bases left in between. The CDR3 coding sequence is TGTGCCAGCAGCGCCGAACAGGTCGACGAGCAGTACTTC. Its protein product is CASSAEQVDEQYF.

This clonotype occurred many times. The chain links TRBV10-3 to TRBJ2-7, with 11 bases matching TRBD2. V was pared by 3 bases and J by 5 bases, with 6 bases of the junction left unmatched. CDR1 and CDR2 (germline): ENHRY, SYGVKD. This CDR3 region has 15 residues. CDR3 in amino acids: CAISDSSGGFNEQYF. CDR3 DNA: TGTGCCATCAGTGACTCTAGCGGGGGGTTCAACGAGCAGTACTTC.

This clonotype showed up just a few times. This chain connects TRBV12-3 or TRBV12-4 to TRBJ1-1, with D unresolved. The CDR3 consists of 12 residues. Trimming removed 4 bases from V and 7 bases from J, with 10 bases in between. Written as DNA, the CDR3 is TGTGCCAGCAGTTCAAGCGGTGTTGAAGCTTTCTTT. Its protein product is CASSSSGVEAFF.